The 18 T cell receptor beta chains reported below all come from one sample, sequenced in a study of blood T cell repertoires in COVID-19. The table came from immunoSEQ multiplex PCR; TCRdb's copy has only in-frame clones and leaves some out. The sample lists about 23,000 clones, under 90% occurring once. Sequencing input: peripheral blood. The receptors shown here come from a woman of 80 years or more with acute or convalescent COVID-19.

CDR3 in DNA: TGCGCCAGCAGCTTGGGGACCCCCGACAGGGTGGGTGGCTACACCTTC. This codes for CASSLGTPDRVGGYTF. The chain links TRBV5-1 to TRBJ1-2; 7 nucleotides agree with TRBD1. Per germline, CDR1 SGHRS and CDR2 YFSETQ. The CDR3 covers 16 residues. Unmatched junction bases numbered 12, after V lost 0 bases and J lost 7 bases. Variable domain in full (rest from reference TRBV5-1 and TRBJ1-2): KAGVTQTPRYLIKTRGQQVTLSCSPISGHRSVSWYQQTPGQGLQFLFEYFSETQRNKGNFPGRFSGRQFSNSRSEMNVSTLELGDSALYLCASSLGTPDRVGGYTFGSGTRLTVV.

The chain couples TRBV6-5 to TRBJ1-2; no clear D gene. The germline V gene has CDR1 MNHEY and CDR2 SVGAGI. Trimming removed 4 bases at V and 2 bases at J, with 17 bases between. This CDR3 has 16 amino acids. Here the CDR3 reads CASSSDNFGLNYGYTF. DNA for the CDR3: TGTGCCAGCAGTTCTGACAATTTCGGCTTGAACTATGGCTACACCTTC.

The V call is TRBV14, the J call TRBJ1-1; the match to TRBD1 covers 7 bases. The V gene's germline CDR1 is SGHDN and CDR2 FVKESK. V gave up 2 bases and J gave up 5 bases; unmatched junction bases: 2. The CDR3 spans 13 residues. For the CDR3, the DNA is TGTGCCAGCAGCCAATCAGGGGGGACTGAAGCTTTCTTT. Protein sequence: CASSQSGGTEAFF.

This clone was detected once. The chain uses TRBV3-1 (or the pseudogene TRBV3-2) and TRBJ2-7; D perhaps matches TRBD2 (6 bases). V lost 1 base to trimming and J lost 4 bases, with 11 bases between them. CDR3 length: 14 amino acids. From germline, CDR1 is LGHDT and CDR2 YNNKEL (reference sequence). CDR3 DNA sequence: TGTGCCAGCAGCCAAGCCGGGAGTTCTTACGAGCAGTACTTC. It specifies CASSQAGSSYEQYF.

The chain couples TRBV4-1 to TRBJ2-7, with TRBD2 matching 14 bases. Germline assignment: CDR1 MGHRA and CDR2 YSYEKL. This CDR3 has 20 amino acids. After removal of 0 bases from V and 4 bases from J, the junction contained 14 bases not matched to a gene. The CDR3 region is CASSQDKGLAGENRYYEQYF. As DNA, the CDR3 is TGCGCCAGCAGCCAAGATAAGGGACTAGCGGGAGAGAACCGATATTACGAGCAGTACTTC.

The rearrangement links TRBV4-3 to TRBJ2-7, with D tentatively TRBD2 (7 bases). The CDR3 is made up of 15 amino acids. V dropped 0 bases and J dropped 4 bases, with 13 bases sitting between them. CDR1 and CDR2 from the germline V gene are LGHNA and YSLEER. The CDR3 bases are TGCGCCAGCAGCCAAGAGGTGGGGGGGCCGTACGAGCAGTACTTC. This translates into CASSQEVGGPYEQYF.

The chain combines TRBV6-5 with TRBJ2-5, with 7 positions matching TRBD2. Germline values: CDR1 MNHEY, CDR2 SVGAGI. Trimming cost V 2 bases and J 4 bases; bases outside gene matches: 7. The CDR3 runs 15 residues. The CDR3 spells CASSYGGREGETQYF. The CDR3, as DNA: TGTGCCAGCAGTTACGGTGGCAGGGAGGGAGAGACCCAGTACTTC.

This sequence joins TRBV6-6 and TRBJ2-5; TRBD2 aligns across 13 bases. The CDR3 runs 16 residues. The germline gives CDR1 MNHNY, CDR2 SVGAGI (reference sequence). J gave up 1 base and V 6 bases, and 5 bases lay outside the gene matches. CDR3 sequence (DNA): TGTGCCAGCAGCTATCGGACTAGCGGGGGCCAAGAGACCCAGTACTTC. As protein: CASSYRTSGGQETQYF.

The rearrangement uses TRBV7-2 and TRBJ2-7; TRBD2 matches at 10 bases. The V gene's germline CDR1 is SGHTA and CDR2 FQGNSA. V lost 5 bases to trimming and J lost 5 bases; unmatched junction nucleotides: 12. The CDR3 is 16 residues long. The CDR3 DNA reads TGTGCCAGCAGCCTAGGCCTAGCGGGAGCCCAAAACGAGCAGTACTTC. Translation gives CASSLGLAGAQNEQYF. Complete variable domain (other parts from reference TRBV7-2 and TRBJ2-7): GAGVSQSPSNKVTEKGKDVELRCDPISGHTALYWYRQSLGQGLEFLIYFQGNSAPDKSGLPSDRFSAERTGGSVSTLTIQRTQQEDSAVYLCASSLGLAGAQNEQYFGPGTRLTVT.

This chain connects TRBV7-9 to TRBJ2-1, with 11 nucleotides matching TRBD2. The J segment lost 4 bases and the V segment lost 3 bases, leaving 5 bases of the junction unmatched. The CDR3 loop spans 16 amino acids. Germline lookup yields CDR1 SEHNR and CDR2 FQNEAQ (reference sequence). CDR3 in amino acids: CASSFGRTSGYNEQFF. CDR3 nucleotide sequence: TGTGCCAGCAGCTTTGGTCGGACTAGCGGGTACAATGAGCAGTTCTTC.

This chain uses TRBV9 with TRBJ2-1; D is ambiguous. This CDR3 has 14 amino acids. Trimming cost V 0 bases and J 9 bases, with 13 bases left between them. Germline V gives CDR1 SGDLS, CDR2 YYNGEE. DNA of the CDR3: TGTGCCAGCAGCGTAGTTGGCCGGGTGGGTGAGCAGTTCTTC. Protein: CASSVVGRVGEQFF.

This clone was seen a handful of times. The chain links TRBV10-3 to TRBJ2-7, with 10 bases lining up with TRBD2. Unmatched junction bases numbered 3, after V lost 4 bases and J lost 0 bases. CDR1 ENHRY and CDR2 SYGVKD come from the germline V gene. The CDR3 loop spans 15 amino acids. CDR3 nucleotides: TGTGCCATCAGTGTTCTAGCGGGAGACTCCTACGAGCAGTACTTC. Translating it yields CAISVLAGDSYEQYF.

The chain uses TRBV7-9 and TRBJ1-1; weak D call: TRBD1 (6 bases). This CDR3 is 16 amino acids long. Germline CDR1 is SEHNR and CDR2 is FQNEAQ (reference sequence). Trimming stripped 5 bases from V and 2 bases from J, with 18 bases between. The CDR3 DNA reads as TGTGCCAGCAGCCCCGAGGGGGTTCGGGGCAACACTGAAGCTTTCTTT. Residues: CASSPEGVRGNTEAFF.

This clone was seen a few times. The V call is TRBV2, the J call TRBJ1-5; D is unclear. CDR3 length equals 14 residues. V lost 7 bases, J lost 2 bases, and 12 bases lay in between. CDR1 SNHLY and CDR2 FYNNEI come from the germline V gene. CDR3 nucleotide sequence: TGTGCCAGCACCAAAACACGGGGCAATCAGCCCCAGCATTTT. Its protein product is CASTKTRGNQPQHF.

This CDR3 reads CASSQGEWSEYEQYF. The CDR3 DNA reads TGCGCCAGCAGCCAAGGGGAGTGGTCGGAATACGAGCAGTACTTC. The chain uses TRBV4-1 and TRBJ2-7; a possible D gene is TRBD2 (5 bases). V was pared by 1 base and J by 4 bases, with 14 bases between. Germline-derived CDR1 and CDR2 are MGHRA and YSYEKL. The length of the CDR3 is 15 residues.

This rearrangement joins TRBV6-5 to TRBJ1-3; 7 bases map to TRBD1. The CDR3 extends over 14 amino acids. Germline V gene lookup returns CDR1 MNHEY and CDR2 SVGAGI. Trimming took 4 bases from V and 4 from J; bases not matched to a gene: 4. CDR3 sequence: CASSSTGIGNTIYF. The CDR3, as DNA: TGTGCCAGCAGTTCGACAGGGATCGGAAACACCATATATTTT.

This chain links TRBV10-2 with TRBJ1-2, with 8 bases that match TRBD1. The junction had 4 bases not matched to a gene; V was cut back by 0 bases and J by 7 bases. Germline V gene sequence: CDR1 WSHSY, CDR2 SAAADI. This CDR3 comprises 14 residues. Here the CDR3 reads CASSESWTGSGYTF. CDR3 DNA sequence: TGCGCCAGCAGTGAGTCATGGACAGGGAGTGGCTACACCTTC.

V gene TRBV6-2 or TRBV6-3 combines with J gene TRBJ2-7; 7 positions match TRBD2. CDR1 and CDR2 from the germline V gene are MNHEY and SVGEGT. J lost 7 bases, V lost 6 bases, and 15 bases had no gene match. The CDR3 consists of 15 residues. CDR3 in DNA: TGTGCCAGCAGCCCCCTTGGATCCGGGGGGTTGGAGCAGTACTTC. Translation: CASSPLGSGGLEQYF.